The sequence of this TCR beta chain was determined in a study of shared clonotypes between healthy human individuals. Study findings and constraints: Non-shared clonotypes were found to have lower generation probabilities than the clonotypes that were shared by all four of the sorted-subset donors.

Germline V lookup: CDR1 MRHNA, CDR2 SNTAGT. V lost 5 bases and J lost 0; bases outside the gene matches: 9. The CDR3 runs 17 residues. As for this clone: Its antigen is still unknown.

Data came from immunoSEQ multiplex PCR; TCRdb stores just in-frame clones and leaves some out. Among 550,000 to 700,000 clones listed, about 80% were seen once. CD45RA-negative memory and CD45RA+ naive subsets were split from the CD4+ cells. The source material was memory CD4+ T cells sorted from blood. This sample's subset: CD45RA-negative fraction. The chain employs TRBV6-4 and TRBJ2-1, with 8 nucleotides matching TRBD2. The TCR sequence derives from a woman aged 25-40 years in good health. In DNA, the CDR3 is TGTGCCAGCAGTTCCTACCCCGGGACTAGCTCCTACAATGAGCAGTTCTTC. Translation gives CASSSYPGTSSYNEQFF.